Shown below are 3 T cell receptor beta chains from a single sample sequenced in a study of blood T cell repertoires in COVID-19. Only in-frame clones appear in the TCRdb table, and some are missing; sequencing was by immunoSEQ multiplex PCR. Of over 200,000 clones listed, approximately 88% were seen once; the top ten hold over 3.5%. Sequenced material: PBMCs or T cells enriched from blood (not recorded which). These receptors were obtained from a woman in her thirties who had been exposed to COVID-19.

The chain employs TRBV30 and TRBJ2-4; D might be TRBD1 (5 bases). Germline-derived CDR1 and CDR2 are GTSNPN and SVGIG (reference sequence). The CDR3 is made up of 16 amino acids. V shed 0 bases and J shed 1 base, with 13 bases lying between them. The CDR3 reads CAWSVGVLLAKNIQYF. The CDR3 bases are TGTGCCTGGAGTGTAGGGGTCCTGTTGGCCAAAAACATTCAGTACTTC.

The CDR3 sequence is CASSHSGRADNEQFF. DNA of the CDR3: TGTGCCAGCAGCCATAGCGGGAGGGCCGATAATGAGCAGTTCTTC. The chain employs TRBV3-1 (or the pseudogene TRBV3-2) and TRBJ2-1, with 11 bases identical to TRBD2. The ends lost 3 bases at V and 7 bases at J; junction bases unmatched: 5. The CDR3 has 15 amino acids. Germline values: CDR1 LGHDT, CDR2 YNNKEL (reference sequence).

This chain connects TRBV6-5 to TRBJ2-1; 9 bases map to TRBD2. With 6 bases clipped from V and 9 bases from J, the junction kept 12 bases outside the gene matches. The CDR3 is made up of 15 amino acids. The V gene's germline CDR1 is MNHEY and CDR2 SVGAGI. The CDR3 coding sequence is TGTGCCAGCAGGGGTCTAATAGCGGGAGCGGGTGAGCAGTTCTTC. Translating it yields CASRGLIAGAGEQFF.